The rows below give T cell receptor beta chains drawn from one sample of a study of T cells in Graves' hyperthyroidism and ophthalmopathy. One entry per CDR3 protein, called by TCRdb with MiXCR from the multiplex PCR reads. The sample comprises nearly 110,000 distinct CDR3 sequences, about 17% of which are singletons, and around two fifths rests with the top ten. Material for sequencing was blood. The receptors originated from a woman aged 45-65 years with Graves' hyperthyroidism. Both conserved end residues are part of each CDR3.

j_call: TRBJ2-7
v_call: TRBV15
cdr3_aa: CATSRDLGSSSYEQYF

j_call: TRBJ1-2
v_call: TRBV11-2
cdr3_aa: CASSSSVGQGYGYTF

j_call: TRBJ2-1
v_call: TRBV12-3/TRBV12-4
cdr3_aa: CASRLGGSGEQFF

j_call: TRBJ2-3
v_call: TRBV10-3
cdr3_aa: CAIRASGDLTDTQYF

j_call: TRBJ2-1
v_call: TRBV28
cdr3_aa: CASSTLVGTSNEQFF

j_call: TRBJ2-3
v_call: TRBV5-1
cdr3_aa: CASSLTSGGDTQYF

j_call: TRBJ1-4
v_call: TRBV7-6
cdr3_aa: CASSLTQGGEKLFF

j_call: TRBJ1-6
v_call: TRBV5-1
cdr3_aa: CASSLAGAGRNSPLHF

j_call: TRBJ2-3
v_call: TRBV9
cdr3_aa: CASSVGRPHTDTQYF

j_call: TRBJ2-1
v_call: TRBV27
cdr3_aa: CASSLAVYNEQFF

j_call: TRBJ2-1
v_call: TRBV29-1
cdr3_aa: CSATPGLAGAEQFF

j_call: TRBJ2-3
v_call: TRBV28
cdr3_aa: CASNLPTGTGITDTQYF

j_call: TRBJ1-5
v_call: TRBV20-1
cdr3_aa: CSARDPDRGSFSQPQHF

j_call: TRBJ2-7
v_call: TRBV20-1
cdr3_aa: CSAATGDYEQYF